This T cell receptor (beta chain) is from a study of blood T cells in healthy people across ages. On this clonotype: The CDR3 does not close with the conserved phenylalanine or tryptophan, likely indicating a read error.

Per the germline V gene, CDR1 is LGHNA and CDR2 is YSLEER. V was trimmed by 4 bases and J by 7 bases, leaving 13 bases between them. This CDR3 spans 14 amino acids. PCR was performed a second time for roughly 7 to 11 cycles using a sample-barcoded 5' primer and a J-beta primer mix. Using its own MiXCR run on the 5' RACE reads, TCRdb lists one record per CDR3 protein. Of some 750,000 distinct CDR3 sequences detected, about a fifth appear once; the ten largest clones hold about 20%. The TCR sequence derives from a man between 65 and 85 years old in good health. The sequencing sample was made of blood. The J gene is TRBJ1-4, the V gene TRBV4-3, with TRBD1 as a possible D gene (6 bases). DNA for the CDR3: TGCGCCAGCAGCCCGAACACAGGGTTTGAAAAACTGTTTTTG. Protein: CASSPNTGFEKLFL.